This TCR beta chain was sequenced in a study of CD8+ T cells in alopecia areata. At the level of the study: Treated patients swallowed 5 to 10 mg of oral tofacitinib twice daily. For 6 to 18 months, tofacitinib was taken, and 6 months off drug followed.

Researchers picked out CD4+ and CD8+ T cells from PBMCs by sorting. Regarding this clone: What it binds is unknown.

V shed 6 bases, J shed 4 bases, and the junction held 11 bases outside the gene matches. Per the germline V gene, CDR1 is SNHLY and CDR2 is FYNNEI. This CDR3 comprises 15 residues. Broader study findings: Although TCR sharing was seen in mice, sharing across patients was less clear, possibly for HLA-related reasons.

Extracted RNA was reverse transcribed, and the resulting cDNA served as sequencing template. Profiled with immunoSEQ multiplex PCR; TCRdb holds only in-frame clones, not every one. This table has around 130,000 clones, roughly 58% appearing once. This sequence was found in a human donor with alopecia areata. J is TRBJ1-1 and V is TRBV2, with 7 positions matching TRBD1. The sequenced sample was CD4+ T cells sorted from blood, obtained at week 0. CDR3 bases: TGTGCCAGCAGGACTCTTGACAGGGTCGGCACTGAAGCTTTCTTT. Amino acids: CASRTLDRVGTEAFF.